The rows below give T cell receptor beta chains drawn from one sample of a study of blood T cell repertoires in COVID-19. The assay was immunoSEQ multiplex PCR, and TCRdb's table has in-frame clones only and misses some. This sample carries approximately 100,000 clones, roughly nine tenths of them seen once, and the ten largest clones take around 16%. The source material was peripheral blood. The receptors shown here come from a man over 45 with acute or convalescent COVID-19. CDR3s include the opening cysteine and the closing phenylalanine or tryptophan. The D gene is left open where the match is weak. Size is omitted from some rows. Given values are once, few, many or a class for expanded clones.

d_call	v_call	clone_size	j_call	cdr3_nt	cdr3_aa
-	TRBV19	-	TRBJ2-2	TGTGCCAGTAGTATTAACAGGGCGAACACCGGGGAGCTGTTTTTT	CASSINRANTGELFF
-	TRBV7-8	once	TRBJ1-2	TGTGCCAGCAGCCGGGAGATGGGTTATGGCTACACCTTC	CASSREMGYGYTF
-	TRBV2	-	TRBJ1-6	TGTGCCAGCAGTGAACGGGGTGGGAATTCACCCCTCCACTTT	CASSERGGNSPLHF
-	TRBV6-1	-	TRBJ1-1	TGTGCCAGCAGTGAACGCGGGGGGGGCACTGAAGCTTTCTTT	CASSERGGGTEAFF
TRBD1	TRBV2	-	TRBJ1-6	TGTGCCAGCAGCTTTACCGGGACAGGTGTTTCACCCCTCCACTTT	CASSFTGTGVSPLHF
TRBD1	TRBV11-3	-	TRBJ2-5	TGTGCCAGCACTGGGGGCAGGGGGCAAGAGACCCAGTACTTC	CASTGGRGQETQYF
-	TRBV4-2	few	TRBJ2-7	TGTGCCAGCAGCCCGGATTGGCAGGCCTACGAGCAGTACTTC	CASSPDWQAYEQYF
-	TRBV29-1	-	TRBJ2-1	TGCAGCGTTGAGCCAGGGTCCTACAATGAGCAGTTCTTC	CSVEPGSYNEQFF
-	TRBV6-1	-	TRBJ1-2	TGTGCCAGCAGAGAAGGGGGGGTGCGGGGCTACACCTTC	CASREGGVRGYTF
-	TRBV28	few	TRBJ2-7	TGTGCCAGCAGTTTGGCCTCCGAGCAGTACTTC	CASSLASEQYF
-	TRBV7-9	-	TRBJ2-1	TGTGCCAGCAGTTTGGGGACTCCGTCATACAATGAGCAGTTCTTC	CASSLGTPSYNEQFF
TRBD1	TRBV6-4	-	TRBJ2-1	TGTGCCAGCAGTGGCAAACAGGGGACTGAGCAGTTCTTC	CASSGKQGTEQFF
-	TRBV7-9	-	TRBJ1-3	TGTGCCAGCAGCAGCGGGAGTTTGAGCTCTGGAAACACCATATATTTT	CASSSGSLSSGNTIYF
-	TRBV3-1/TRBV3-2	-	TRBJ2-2	TGTGCCAGCAGCTCCTACCGTTCCTCCGGGGAGCTGTTTTTT	CASSSYRSSGELFF
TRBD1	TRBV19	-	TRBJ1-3	TGTGCCAGTAGTCCAGGGGGCCGATCTGGAAACACCATATATTTT	CASSPGGRSGNTIYF
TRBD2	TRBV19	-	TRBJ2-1	TGTGCCACGACTAGCGGGGGATTTAATGAGCAGTTCTTC	CATTSGGFNEQFF
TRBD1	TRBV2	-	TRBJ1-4	TGTGCCAGCACCCCGGGACAGGGGGCGACTGAAAAACTGTTTTTT	CASTPGQGATEKLFF
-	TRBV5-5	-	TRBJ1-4	TGTGCCAGCAGCTTGAGGGGCGTTGGAAGGAATGAAAAACTGTTTTTT	CASSLRGVGRNEKLFF
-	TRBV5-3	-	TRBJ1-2	TGTGCCAGAAGCATCAGACAGGCTAACTATGGCTACACCTTC	CARSIRQANYGYTF
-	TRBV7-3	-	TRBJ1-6	TGTGCCAGCAGCTTGTTGGGGCGGAAGAATAATTCACCCCTCCACTTT	CASSLLGRKNNSPLHF
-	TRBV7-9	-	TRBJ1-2	TGTGCCAGCAGCTTAAAAGGGGGAAGGGTAGTTGGCTACACCTTC	CASSLKGGRVVGYTF
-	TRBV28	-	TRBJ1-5	TGTGCCAGCGGAACAGCTACAGGGAAGCCCCAGCATTTT	CASGTATGKPQHF
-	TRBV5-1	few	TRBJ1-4	TGCGCCAGCAGCAAACTGGGCGGGGAAAAACTGTTTTTT	CASSKLGGEKLFF
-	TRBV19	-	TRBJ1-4	TGTGCCAGTAGTAGACAGAGCTCCAATGAAAAACTGTTTTTT	CASSRQSSNEKLFF
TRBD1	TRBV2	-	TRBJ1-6	TGTGCCAGCAGTGAAAAAGGGGGCTATTCACCCCTCCACTTT	CASSEKGGYSPLHF
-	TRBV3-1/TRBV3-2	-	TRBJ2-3	TGTGCCAGCAGCCAAGATCAGTCAGATACGCAGTATTTT	CASSQDQSDTQYF
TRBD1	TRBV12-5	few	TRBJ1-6	TGTGCTAGTGGTCCTCCTGGGACAGGGGCCACCAATTCACCCCTCCACTTT	CASGPPGTGATNSPLHF
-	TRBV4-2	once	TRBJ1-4	TGTGCCAGCAGCCAAGATCTGGGCCTCGTAGAAAAACTGTTTTTT	CASSQDLGLVEKLFF
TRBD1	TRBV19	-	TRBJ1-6	TGTGCCAGTAAGACAGGGGGCTATAATTCACCCCTCCACTTT	CASKTGGYNSPLHF
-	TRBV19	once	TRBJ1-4	TGTGCCAGTACGGGGGTACCGAATGAAAAACTGTTTTTT	CASTGVPNEKLFF
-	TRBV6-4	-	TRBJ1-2	TGTGCCAGCAGTGAGGGAAGGGGCGCAAACTATGGCTACACCTTC	CASSEGRGANYGYTF
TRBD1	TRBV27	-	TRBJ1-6	TGTGCCAGCAGCCCAAGGGACAGTAATTCACCCCTCCACTTT	CASSPRDSNSPLHF
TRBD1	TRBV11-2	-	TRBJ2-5	TGTGCCAGCAGCGAGGGGACAGGGGCTAGTGAGACCCAGTACTTC	CASSEGTGASETQYF
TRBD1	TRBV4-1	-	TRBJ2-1	TGCGCCAGCAGCACCCGACAGGGTGGAGGCAATGAGCAGTTCTTC	CASSTRQGGGNEQFF
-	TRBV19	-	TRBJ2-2	TGTGCCAGTAGTCTGGGCCAGGGCCGAGGAAACACCGGGGAGCTGTTTTTT	CASSLGQGRGNTGELFF
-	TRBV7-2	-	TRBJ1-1	TGTGCCAGCAGCTTAGCGGGAGGCAGATCAGCTTTCTTT	CASSLAGGRSAFF